Below, one TCR beta chain is given with its context. The record originates from a study of T cell responses to AZD1222 COVID-19 vaccine. The table came from immunoSEQ multiplex PCR; TCRdb's copy has only in-frame clones and leaves some out. The table records 95,000 to 150,000 clones, around nine tenths of them present only once. The CDR3 extends over 13 amino acids. V dropped 5 bases and J dropped 0 bases, with 8 bases sitting between them. Germline V gene lookup returns CDR1 GTSNPN and CDR2 SVGIG (reference sequence). The sequence derives from an adult in good health. The rearrangement uses TRBV30 and TRBJ1-3; D is undetermined. The sequences come from peripheral blood, collected on day 0 of AZD1222 vaccination. The CDR3 reads CAWSAISGNTIYF. In nucleotides, the CDR3 is TGTGCCTGGTCCGCTATCTCTGGAAACACCATATATTTT. Complete variable domain (other parts from reference TRBV30 and TRBJ1-3): SQTIHQWPATLVQPVGSPLSLECTVEGTSNPNLYWYRQAAGRGLQLLFYSVGIGQISSEVPQNLSASRPQDRQFILSSKKLLLSDSGFYLCAWSAISGNTIYFGEGSWLTVV.